The T cell receptor beta chain under discussion was sequenced for a study of blood T cells in healthy people across ages (dated by TCRdb to the mid-2010s). Some background on the complete study: In model experiments, template switching captured roughly one uniquely barcoded TCR beta cDNA molecule for every two T cells. Using deep sequencing normalized with unique cDNA molecular identifiers, the study measured how TCR beta repertoire diversity changes with age. Four age groups were formed from the donors: young (average 16 years), middle-aged (approximately 41), aged (around 68) and long-lived (less than 85). To avoid experimental bias, donors of different ages were randomly spread across the sequencing lanes. For two donors (one aged 18 to 29 and one aged 80 or older), the study analyzed two additional independent replicas of 1 million unique cDNA reads from the same blood draw. What the study reported, not specific to this receptor: Compared with the aged group, the long-lived group had more naive CD4+ T cells, fewer expanded clones and increased TCR diversity, suggesting age selection. Estimates of total diversity from one million sequenced T cells were regarded as lower bounds and underestimates. Bulk unsorted PBMC profiling prevented conclusive comparison of naive and antigen-experienced compartments. There was a strong correlation between observed TCR beta diversity and the percentage of naive T cells measured by flow cytometry. Donor CMV infection status was unknown, potentially confounding age-related changes in expanded clonotypes. As age increased, observed TCR beta diversity per million T cells dropped in a roughly linear way, and a significant reduction was already evident by age about 40.

About this clonotype itself: What antigen it recognizes has not been identified. The sample holds no much larger clone one base away, and base qualities are not on file.

Its CDR3 holds 12 amino acids, cysteine through phenylalanine. Kept here is only the CDR3 DNA, which spans 36 bases and is read in frame from base 1. The junction shows trimming of 2 bases on V and 7 bases on J, plus 9 bases between the germline ends. The donors were 40 or so Caucasian individuals from Russia, aged roughly 6 to 100 years, who were systemically healthy. Each donor gave approximately 9.4 milliliters of peripheral blood, drawn into EDTA-treated Vacutainer tubes. PBMCs were isolated by Ficoll-Paque density-gradient centrifugation, with at least 6 million obtained per sample. Total RNA was extracted from PBMCs with Trizol reagent, with at least 6 micrograms obtained per sample. Naive CD45RAhigh/CD27high T cell percentages were measured by flow cytometry on a PBMC aliquot from every donor. Libraries were made using 5' RACE. A second roughly 6 to 11 cycle PCR used a sample-barcoded 5' primer and a J-beta primer mix. A unique molecular identifier was introduced onto each TCR beta cDNA molecule by a template-switch 5' adaptor carrying 12 random nucleotides. At least 3 million CDR3-containing paired-end reads were obtained from each sample. The Mint cDNA synthesis kit, primed by a TRBC-specific oligonucleotide, was used to synthesize first-strand cDNA from all RNA. All cDNA was treated with uracil-DNA glycosylase and then went through a first 18-cycle PCR with the universal primers M1SS and BC2_uni_R. The paper's processing steps were these. Each sample was normalized by randomly selecting 1 million high-quality reads, each carrying a distinct molecular identifier. Reads sharing molecular identifiers were discarded rather than binned into consensus sequences. MiTCR, run with a Q25 quality threshold and the strictest error-elimination algorithm, handled CDR3 identification, clonotype clustering and error correction. A nonparametric unseen species model with Euler transformation was used to estimate a lower bound on total TCR beta diversity. TCRdb itself trimmed the public reads at Q25 with fastp, ran MiXCR and retained productive beta chains. Under each unique CDR3 protein, matching rows form one entry showing the most common genes and DNA. These V and J calls originate from TCRdb's pipeline instead of the authors' own analysis. Within this sample are approximately 2,000,000 distinct CDR3 sequences, with about 39% of them counted one time only. The ten largest clones represent 20% to 25% of the sample.

Sequencing was carried out using blood. The sequence links TRBV12-3 or TRBV12-4 to TRBJ2-7, with the D gene not clear enough to name. The TCR originated in a human donor in good health. The DNA is as follows: TGTGCCAGCAGTTTATTCTCAGAGGAGCAGTACTTC. The resulting protein is CASSLFSEEQYF.